The clone carrying this T cell receptor (beta chain) has a single count. Its antigen is still unknown. They ran version v3.0 of the immunoSEQ assay at survey level. Sequencing was designed to cover roughly 40,000-50,000 T-cell genomes in each sample. Method: immunoSEQ multiplex PCR; TCRdb's copy keeps in-frame clones and lacks some. The table has approximately 21,000 clones, approximately 83% seen once. This sample is drawn from a study of long-term antiretroviral therapy in people with HIV. Findings and limits, study-wide: Blood collection from about 2004 to 2017 possibly occurred under older ART regimens. Nothing was known about ART adherence, viral resistance or changes in therapy. Clonal populations expanded prior to ART predominated within the repertoire at all time points.

The CDR3 spans 16 residues. With 8 bases clipped from V and 7 bases from J, the junction kept 16 bases outside the gene matches. CDR1 is MNHEY, CDR2 SMNVEV, per germline (reference sequence). The sample here was unsorted PBMCs, taken 0.5 years before starting antiretroviral therapy. This receptor was obtained from a man aged 18-30 years with HIV. The gene calls are TRBV27 and TRBJ2-1; 8 bases line up with TRBD2. The CDR3 sequence is CASSPGGRPLWNEQFF. In DNA, the CDR3 is TGTGCCAGCTCGCCAGGCGGGAGGCCTTTGTGGAATGAGCAGTTCTTC.